This T cell receptor beta chain appears in the sequencing data of a study of chemoradiotherapy in HPV16-positive cancers. Over chemoradiotherapy, repertoires were sampled more than once. Trimming took off 1 base at V and 2 bases at J, with 12 bases between the two ends. This CDR3 region has 16 residues. Germline values: CDR1 LNHDA, CDR2 SQIVND (reference sequence). Assay used: immunoSEQ multiplex PCR; TCRdb lists only in-frame clones, some missing. The table shows 7,500 to 9,500 clones, with roughly 75% occurring only once. The chain combines TRBV19 with TRBJ1-5, with TRBD1 as a possible D gene (6 bases). Sequencing was performed on tumor tissue, taken from a patient who underwent chemoradiotherapy. The receptor comes from a human donor with HPV-associated anogenital cancer. The DNA for the CDR3 is TGTGCCAGTAGTATAGTATGGGGGGCAGGCAATCAGCCCCAGCATTTT. It specifies CASSIVWGAGNQPQHF.